One T cell receptor (beta chain) is described in this entry. The data were taken from a study of T cell changes during pregnancy in multiple sclerosis. The CDR3 is 14 residues long. With 6 bases clipped from V and 5 bases from J, the junction kept 5 bases outside the gene matches. Germline CDR1 and CDR2: MDHEN and SYDVKM. The repertoire was sequenced with immunoSEQ multiplex PCR; TCRdb's copy has only in-frame clones and lacks some. The sample contains about 51,000 clones, 92% of which appear only once. This receptor was taken from a female donor with multiple sclerosis, enrolled in a pregnancy study. Sequences were derived from CD4+ T cells from peripheral blood mononuclear cells, sampled in the third trimester of pregnancy. The V gene is TRBV28, the J gene TRBJ2-7, with 12 nucleotides matching TRBD2. CDR3: CASRRLAGVHEQYF. The CDR3 DNA sequence: TGTGCCAGCAGACGACTAGCGGGAGTTCACGAGCAGTACTTC.